This T cell receptor (beta chain) was identified during a study of OX40 agonist ivuxolimab in advanced cancers. Whole-study results and caveats: Researchers did not determine the expanded peripheral T cells' antigen specificity. At doses 0.1 to 3.0 mg/kg, CD4+ and CD8+ clones expanded.

Only in-frame clones appear in the TCRdb table, and some are missing; sequencing was by immunoSEQ multiplex PCR. The data contain tens of thousands of clones, more than 70% of them singletons. In regard to this clone: Its matching antigen is unknown.

The CDR3 contains 11 residues. CDR1 SGHTA and CDR2 FQGNSA come from the germline V gene. The ends were cut back, 6 bases at V and 10 bases at J, with 10 bases in the middle. Blood sampling took place at baseline, cycle 4 day 1, and cycle 7 day 1. The chain links TRBV7-2 to TRBJ2-1; D might be TRBD1 (5 bases). The sequence was collected from an adult with an advanced solid tumor such as melanoma, head and neck, liver or kidney cancer. The sequenced sample was CD4+ or CD8+ T cells sorted from blood, obtained in a trial of the OX40 agonist ivuxolimab. CDR3 amino acids: CASRRQTEQFF. Written as DNA, the CDR3 is TGTGCCAGCAGGCGACAGACGGAGCAGTTCTTC.